The subject of this entry is one TCR beta chain. J lost 6 bases, V lost 6 bases, and 9 bases had no gene match. Looked up from germline, CDR1 is MNHEY and CDR2 is SVGEGT. This CDR3 comprises 17 residues. This entry belongs to a study of blood T cell repertoires in COVID-19. Study details: Nucleic acid was either cDNA or gDNA, and it came from T cells, B-cell-depleted T cells, or PBMCs.

In terms of age and location, participants ranged from roughly 18 to 95 years and lived in about two dozen US areas. Sequencing was performed with immunoSEQ multiplex PCR; in TCRdb, only in-frame clones are kept and a portion is missing. The sample comprises some 400,000 clones, around 87% of which are singletons, and 1% to 1.5% rests with the top ten. The sample consisted of PBMCs or T cells enriched from blood (not recorded which). The clonotype originates from a man younger than 45 who had recovered from COVID-19. This chain joins TRBV6-2 or TRBV6-3 and TRBJ2-2; 14 bases are a match to TRBD2. CDR3: CASSSGTSGGWSGELFF. The CDR3 DNA follows: TGTGCCAGCAGCTCCGGGACTAGCGGGGGATGGTCCGGGGAGCTGTTTTTT.